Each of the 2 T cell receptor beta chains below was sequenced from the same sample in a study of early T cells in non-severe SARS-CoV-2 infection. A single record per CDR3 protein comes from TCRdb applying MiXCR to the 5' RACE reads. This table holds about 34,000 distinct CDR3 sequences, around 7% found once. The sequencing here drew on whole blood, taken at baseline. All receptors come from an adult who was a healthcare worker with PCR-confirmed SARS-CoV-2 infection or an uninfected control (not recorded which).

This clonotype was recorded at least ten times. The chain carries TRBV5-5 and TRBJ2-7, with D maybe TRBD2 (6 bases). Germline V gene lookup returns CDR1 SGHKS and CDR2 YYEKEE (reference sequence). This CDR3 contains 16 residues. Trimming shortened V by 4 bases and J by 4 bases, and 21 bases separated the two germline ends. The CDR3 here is CASSVRVGGYEYEQYF. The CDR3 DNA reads TGTGCCAGCAGCGTACGGGTCGGGGGTTACGAGTACGAGCAGTACTTC.

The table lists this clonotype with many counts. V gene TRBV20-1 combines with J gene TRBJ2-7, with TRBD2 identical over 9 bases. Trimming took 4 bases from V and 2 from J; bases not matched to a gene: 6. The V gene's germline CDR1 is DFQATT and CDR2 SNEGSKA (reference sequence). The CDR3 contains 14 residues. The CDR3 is CSAMDSGRTYEQYF. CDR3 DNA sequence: TGCAGTGCTATGGATAGCGGGAGAACCTACGAGCAGTACTTC.